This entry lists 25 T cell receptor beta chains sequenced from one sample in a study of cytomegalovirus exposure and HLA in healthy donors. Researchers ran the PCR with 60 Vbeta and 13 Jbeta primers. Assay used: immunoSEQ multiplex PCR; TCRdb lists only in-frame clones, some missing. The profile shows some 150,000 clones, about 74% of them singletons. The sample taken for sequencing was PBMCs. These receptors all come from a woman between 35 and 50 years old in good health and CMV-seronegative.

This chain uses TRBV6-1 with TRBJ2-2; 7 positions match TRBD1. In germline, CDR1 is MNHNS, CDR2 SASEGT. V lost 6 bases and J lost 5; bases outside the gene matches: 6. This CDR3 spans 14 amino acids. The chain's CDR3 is CASRYRGETGELFF. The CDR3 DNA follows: TGTGCCAGCAGGTACAGGGGTGAGACCGGGGAGCTGTTTTTT.

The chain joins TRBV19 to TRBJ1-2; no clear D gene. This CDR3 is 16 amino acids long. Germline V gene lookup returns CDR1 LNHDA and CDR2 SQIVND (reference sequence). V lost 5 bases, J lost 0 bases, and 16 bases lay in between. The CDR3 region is CASSLPLGSANYGYTF. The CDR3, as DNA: TGTGCCAGTAGTCTTCCCCTTGGCAGCGCTAACTATGGCTACACCTTC.

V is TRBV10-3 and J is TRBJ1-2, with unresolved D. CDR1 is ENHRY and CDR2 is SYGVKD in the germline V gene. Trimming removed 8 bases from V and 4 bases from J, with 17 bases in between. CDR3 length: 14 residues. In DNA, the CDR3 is TGTGCCATCTCTGAACGGGGTAGGAGCTATGGCTACACCTTC. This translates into CAISERGRSYGYTF.

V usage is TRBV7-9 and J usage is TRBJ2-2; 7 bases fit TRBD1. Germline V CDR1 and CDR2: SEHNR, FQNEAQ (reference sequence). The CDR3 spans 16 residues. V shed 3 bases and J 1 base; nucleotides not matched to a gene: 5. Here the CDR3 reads CASSLRQGWNTGELFF. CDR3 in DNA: TGTGCCAGCAGCTTGCGACAGGGCTGGAACACCGGGGAGCTGTTTTTT.

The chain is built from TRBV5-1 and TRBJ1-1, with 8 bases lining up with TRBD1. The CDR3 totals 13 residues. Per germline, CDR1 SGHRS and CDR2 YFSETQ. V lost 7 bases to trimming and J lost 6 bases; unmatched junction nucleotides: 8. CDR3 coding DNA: TGCGCCAGCCGGGAGACAGGGGAAGCTGAAGCTTTCTTT. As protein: CASRETGEAEAFF.

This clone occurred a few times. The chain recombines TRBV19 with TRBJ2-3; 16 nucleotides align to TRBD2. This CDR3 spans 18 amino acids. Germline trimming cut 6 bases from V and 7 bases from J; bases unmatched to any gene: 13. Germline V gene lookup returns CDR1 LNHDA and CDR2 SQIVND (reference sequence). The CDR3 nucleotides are TGTGCCAGTAGCCGAACCGGGACTAGCGGGGGGGCCTCCTATACGCAGTATTTT. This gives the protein CASSRTGTSGGASYTQYF. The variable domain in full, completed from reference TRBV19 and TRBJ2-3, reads DGGITQSPKYLFRKEGQNVTLSCEQNLNHDAMYWYRQDPGQGLRLIYYSQIVNDFQKGDIAEGYSVSREKKESFPLTVTSAQKNPTAFYLCASSRTGTSGGASYTQYFGPGTRLTVL.

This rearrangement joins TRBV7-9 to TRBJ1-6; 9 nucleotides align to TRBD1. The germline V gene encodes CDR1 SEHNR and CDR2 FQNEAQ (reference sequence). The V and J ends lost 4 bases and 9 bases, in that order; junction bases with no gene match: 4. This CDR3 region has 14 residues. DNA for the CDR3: TGTGCCAGCAGCTCGGGACAGGGTTTTTCACCCCTCCACTTT. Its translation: CASSSGQGFSPLHF. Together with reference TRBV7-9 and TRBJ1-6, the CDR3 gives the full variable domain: DTGVSQNPRHKITKRGQNVTFRCDPISEHNRLYWYRQTLGQGPEFLTYFQNEAQLEKSRLLSDRFSAERPKGSFSTLEIQRTEQGDSAMYLCASSSGQGFSPLHFGNGTRLTVT.

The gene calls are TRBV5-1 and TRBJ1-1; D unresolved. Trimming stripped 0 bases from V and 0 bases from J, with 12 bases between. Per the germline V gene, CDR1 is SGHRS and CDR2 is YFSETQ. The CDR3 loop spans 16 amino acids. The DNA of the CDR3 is TGCGCCAGCAGCTTGGATCCAGAATCCATGAACACTGAAGCTTTCTTT. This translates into CASSLDPESMNTEAFF.

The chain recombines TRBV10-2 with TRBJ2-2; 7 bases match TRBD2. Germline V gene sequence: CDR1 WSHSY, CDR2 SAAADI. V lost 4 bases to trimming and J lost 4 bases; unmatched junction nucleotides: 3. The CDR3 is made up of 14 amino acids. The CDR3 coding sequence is TGCGCCAGCAGTGTCGGGAGGCTCACCGGGGAGCTGTTTTTT. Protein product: CASSVGRLTGELFF.

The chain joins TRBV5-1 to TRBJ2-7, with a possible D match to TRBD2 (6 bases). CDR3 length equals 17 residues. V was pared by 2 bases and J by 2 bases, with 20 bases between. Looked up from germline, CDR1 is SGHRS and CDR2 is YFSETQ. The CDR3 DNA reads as TGCGCCAGCAGCTTCTCTTCAGGCGGGGCGTATACCTACGAGCAGTACTTC. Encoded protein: CASSFSSGGAYTYEQYF.

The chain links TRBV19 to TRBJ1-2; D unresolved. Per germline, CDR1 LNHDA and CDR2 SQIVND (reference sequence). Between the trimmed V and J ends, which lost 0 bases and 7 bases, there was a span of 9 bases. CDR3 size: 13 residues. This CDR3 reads CASSIDHRSGYTF. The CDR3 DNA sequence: TGTGCCAGTAGTATAGATCACCGGAGTGGCTACACCTTC.

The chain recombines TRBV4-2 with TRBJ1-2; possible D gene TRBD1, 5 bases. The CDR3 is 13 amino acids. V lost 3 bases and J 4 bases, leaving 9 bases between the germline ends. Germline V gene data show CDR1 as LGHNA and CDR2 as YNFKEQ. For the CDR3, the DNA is TGTGCCAGCAGCCATACGACAGCCTATGGCTACACCTTC. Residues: CASSHTTAYGYTF.

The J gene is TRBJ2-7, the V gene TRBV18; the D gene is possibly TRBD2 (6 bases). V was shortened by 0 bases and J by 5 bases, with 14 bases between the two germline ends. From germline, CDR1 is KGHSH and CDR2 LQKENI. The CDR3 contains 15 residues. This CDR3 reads CASSPPDTGEDEQYF. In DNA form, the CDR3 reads TGTGCCAGCTCACCACCGGACACGGGGGAAGACGAGCAGTACTTC.

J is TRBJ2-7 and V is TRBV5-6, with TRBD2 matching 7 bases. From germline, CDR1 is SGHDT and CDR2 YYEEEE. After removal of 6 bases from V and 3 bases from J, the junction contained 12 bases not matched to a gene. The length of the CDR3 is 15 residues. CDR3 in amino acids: CASMDTSAEFYEQYF. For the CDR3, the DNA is TGTGCCAGCATGGATACTAGCGCCGAATTCTACGAGCAGTACTTC.

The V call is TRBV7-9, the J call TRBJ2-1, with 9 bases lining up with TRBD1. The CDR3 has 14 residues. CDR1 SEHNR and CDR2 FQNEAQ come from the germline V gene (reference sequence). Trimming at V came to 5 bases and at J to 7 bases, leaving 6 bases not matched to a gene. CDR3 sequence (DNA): TGTGCCAGCAGCGTCGGACAGGGGTGGAATGAGCAGTTCTTC. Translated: CASSVGQGWNEQFF.

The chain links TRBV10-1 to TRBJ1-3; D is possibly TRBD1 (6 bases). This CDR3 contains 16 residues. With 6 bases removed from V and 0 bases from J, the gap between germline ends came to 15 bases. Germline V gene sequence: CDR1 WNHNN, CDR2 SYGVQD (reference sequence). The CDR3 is CASRADSEGSGNTIYF. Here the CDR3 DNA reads TGCGCCAGCAGAGCGGACAGTGAGGGCTCTGGAAACACCATATATTTT.

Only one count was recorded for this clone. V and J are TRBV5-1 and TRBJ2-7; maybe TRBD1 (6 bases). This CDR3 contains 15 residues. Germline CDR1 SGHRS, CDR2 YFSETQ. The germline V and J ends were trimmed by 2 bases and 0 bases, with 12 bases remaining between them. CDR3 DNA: TGCGCCAGCAGCTTAAGGGGACATCTCTCCTACGAGCAGTACTTC. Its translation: CASSLRGHLSYEQYF.

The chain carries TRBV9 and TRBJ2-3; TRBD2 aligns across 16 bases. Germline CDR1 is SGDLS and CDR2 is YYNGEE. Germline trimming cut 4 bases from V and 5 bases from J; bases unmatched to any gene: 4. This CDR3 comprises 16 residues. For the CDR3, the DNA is TGTGCCAGCAGCACAGGGACTAGCGGGAGGGGAGATACGCAGTATTTT. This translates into CASSTGTSGRGDTQYF.

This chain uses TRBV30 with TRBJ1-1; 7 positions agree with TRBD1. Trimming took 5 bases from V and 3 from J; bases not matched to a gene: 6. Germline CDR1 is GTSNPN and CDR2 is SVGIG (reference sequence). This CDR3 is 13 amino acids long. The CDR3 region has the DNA TGTGCCTGGGGGGCAGGGGGGTACACTGAAGCTTTCTTT. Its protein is CAWGAGGYTEAFF.

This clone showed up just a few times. The CDR3 DNA reads as TGTGCCAGCAGCCGTTCCGGGGGAATCGTAATCGAAGCTTTCTTT. Translated, it gives CASSRSGGIVIEAFF. The chain recombines TRBV6-5 with TRBJ1-1, with D tentatively TRBD1 (5 bases). The V gene lost 6 bases and the J gene lost 8 bases, with 22 bases spanning the gap. This CDR3 region has 15 residues. Germline CDR1 reads MNHEY; CDR2 reads SVGAGI.

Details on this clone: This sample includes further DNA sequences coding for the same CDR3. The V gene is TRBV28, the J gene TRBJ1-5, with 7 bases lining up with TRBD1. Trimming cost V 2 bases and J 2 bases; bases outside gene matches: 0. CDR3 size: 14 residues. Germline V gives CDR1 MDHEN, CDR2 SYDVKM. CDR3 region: CASSLDRGNQPQHF. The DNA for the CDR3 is TGTGCCAGCAGTTTAGACAGGGGCAATCAGCCCCAGCATTTT.

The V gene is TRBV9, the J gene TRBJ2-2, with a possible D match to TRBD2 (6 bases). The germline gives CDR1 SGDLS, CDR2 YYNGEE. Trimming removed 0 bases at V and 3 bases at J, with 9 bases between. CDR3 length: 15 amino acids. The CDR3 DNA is TGTGCCAGCAGCGTAGCGGGGGACCACACCGGGGAGCTGTTTTTT. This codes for CASSVAGDHTGELFF. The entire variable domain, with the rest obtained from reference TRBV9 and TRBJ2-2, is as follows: DSGVTQTPKHLITATGQRVTLRCSPRSGDLSVYWYQQSLDQGLQFLIQYYNGEERAKGNILERFSAQQFPDLHSELNLSSLELGDSALYFCASSVAGDHTGELFFGEGSRLTVL.

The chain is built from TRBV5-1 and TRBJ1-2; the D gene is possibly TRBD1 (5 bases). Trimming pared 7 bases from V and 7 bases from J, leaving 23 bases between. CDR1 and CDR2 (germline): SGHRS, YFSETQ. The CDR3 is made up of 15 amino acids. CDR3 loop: CASGQGQLSAAGYTF. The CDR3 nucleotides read TGCGCCAGCGGCCAGGGCCAACTTTCAGCAGCTGGCTACACCTTC.

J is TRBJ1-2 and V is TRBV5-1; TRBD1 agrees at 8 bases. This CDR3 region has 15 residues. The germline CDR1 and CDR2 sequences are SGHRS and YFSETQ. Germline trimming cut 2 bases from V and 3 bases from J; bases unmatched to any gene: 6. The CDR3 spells CASSFMGTGDYGYTF. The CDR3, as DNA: TGCGCCAGCAGCTTTATGGGGACAGGTGACTATGGCTACACCTTC.

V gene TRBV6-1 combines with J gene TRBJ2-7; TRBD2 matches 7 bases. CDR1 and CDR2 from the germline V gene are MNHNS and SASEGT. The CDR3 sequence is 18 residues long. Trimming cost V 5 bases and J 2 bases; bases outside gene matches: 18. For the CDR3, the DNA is TGTGCCAGCAGTAAAGGGTCAACCGGGGGGAGGTTACCCTACGAGCAGTACTTC. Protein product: CASSKGSTGGRLPYEQYF.